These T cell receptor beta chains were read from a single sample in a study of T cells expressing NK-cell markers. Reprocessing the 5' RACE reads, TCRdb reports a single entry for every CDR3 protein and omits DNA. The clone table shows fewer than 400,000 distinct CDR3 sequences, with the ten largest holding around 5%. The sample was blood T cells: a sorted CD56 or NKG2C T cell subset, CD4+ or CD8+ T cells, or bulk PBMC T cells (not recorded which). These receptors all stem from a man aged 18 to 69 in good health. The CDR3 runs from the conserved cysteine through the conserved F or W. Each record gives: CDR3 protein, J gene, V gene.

CSARADRANTEAFF	TRBJ1-1	TRBV20-1
CASSLEGRPINSPLHF	TRBJ1-6	TRBV7-2
CASSSTGGGAYNEQFF	TRBJ2-1	TRBV5-4
CASSLIQGTADTQYF	TRBJ2-3	TRBV5-6
CASSKGQSNNEQFF	TRBJ2-1	TRBV21-1
CSAREGGGNTEAFF	TRBJ1-1	TRBV20-1
CASSPSGQRFSGNTIYF	TRBJ1-3	TRBV5-6
CASSPINRALDRPYEQYF	TRBJ2-7	TRBV11-2
CASRVGEFRSYEQYF	TRBJ2-7	TRBV28
CASSPRTSGIDTQYF	TRBJ2-3	TRBV7-6
CATSDPPGGGRGSPDTQYF	TRBJ2-3	TRBV24-1
CASSQGIRDSTDTQYF	TRBJ2-3	TRBV4-2
CASSLDILAGDNEQFF	TRBJ2-1	TRBV11-3
CSAFRLAGGPIQVEQFF	TRBJ2-1	TRBV20-1
CASVEAYTDTQYF	TRBJ2-3	TRBV28
CATSGPNDRANQPQHF	TRBJ1-5	TRBV24-1